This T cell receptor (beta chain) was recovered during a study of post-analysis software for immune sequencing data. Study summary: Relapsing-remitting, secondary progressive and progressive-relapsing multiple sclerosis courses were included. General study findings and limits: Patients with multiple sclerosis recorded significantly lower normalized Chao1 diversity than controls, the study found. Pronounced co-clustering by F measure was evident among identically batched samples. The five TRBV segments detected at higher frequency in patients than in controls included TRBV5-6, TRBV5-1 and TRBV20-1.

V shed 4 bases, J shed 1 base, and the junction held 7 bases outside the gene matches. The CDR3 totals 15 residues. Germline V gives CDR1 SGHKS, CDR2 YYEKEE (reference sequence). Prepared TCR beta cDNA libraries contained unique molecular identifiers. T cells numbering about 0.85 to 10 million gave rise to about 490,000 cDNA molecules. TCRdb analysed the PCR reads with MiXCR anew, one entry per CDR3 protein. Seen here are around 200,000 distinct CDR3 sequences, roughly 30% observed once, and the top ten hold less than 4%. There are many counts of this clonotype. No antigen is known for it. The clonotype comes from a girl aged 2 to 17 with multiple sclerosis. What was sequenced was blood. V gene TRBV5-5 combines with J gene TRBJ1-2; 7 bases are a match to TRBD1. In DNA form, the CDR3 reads TGTGCCAGCAGCCCCACCGGGACAGATAACTATGGCTACACCTTC. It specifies CASSPTGTDNYGYTF.